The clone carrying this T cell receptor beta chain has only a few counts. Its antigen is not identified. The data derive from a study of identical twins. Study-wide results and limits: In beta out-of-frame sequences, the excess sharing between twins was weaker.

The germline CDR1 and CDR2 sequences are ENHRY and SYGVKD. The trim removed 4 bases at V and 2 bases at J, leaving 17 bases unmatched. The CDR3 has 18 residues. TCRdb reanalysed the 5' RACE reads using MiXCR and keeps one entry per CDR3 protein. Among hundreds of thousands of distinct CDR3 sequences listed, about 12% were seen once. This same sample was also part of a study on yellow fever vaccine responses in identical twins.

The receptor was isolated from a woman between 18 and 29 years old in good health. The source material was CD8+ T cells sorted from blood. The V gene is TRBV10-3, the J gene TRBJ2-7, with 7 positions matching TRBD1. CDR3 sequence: CAISAPPPGRQGTYEQYF. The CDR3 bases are TGTGCCATCAGTGCACCCCCCCCCGGCCGACAGGGAACCTACGAGCAGTACTTC.